The next 16 T cell receptor beta chains were all read from a single sample in a study of graft-versus-host responses after intestinal transplantation. Their cognate antigens are unknown. Produced via immunoSEQ multiplex PCR; TCRdb's table is partial and in-frame only. The sample lists about 71,000 clones; roughly 94% were seen once. Sequencing used unstimulated CD8+ T cells sorted from spleen or lymph node cells, obtained before intestinal transplant. All receptors derive from a human donor who received an intestinal transplant.

This chain uses TRBV18 with TRBJ2-7; D perhaps matches TRBD1 (6 bases). The CDR3 consists of 15 residues. The germline V gene has CDR1 KGHSH and CDR2 LQKENI. Deletions cut 3 bases from V and 3 bases from J, with 15 bases between. CDR3 residues: CASSPEALTGYEQYF. The CDR3 DNA reads as TGTGCCAGCTCACCTGAGGCGTTGACAGGCTACGAGCAGTACTTC.

V usage is TRBV7-9 and J usage is TRBJ2-5, with D possibly TRBD1 on 6 matching bases. Looked up from germline, CDR1 is SEHNR and CDR2 is FQNEAQ (reference sequence). CDR3 length: 14 amino acids. V lost 4 bases and J 5 bases, leaving 14 bases between the germline ends. DNA for the CDR3: TGTGCCAGCAGCTACCCAGGGGTTTCGGAGACCCAGTACTTC. It encodes CASSYPGVSETQYF.

The rearrangement links TRBV7-9 to TRBJ2-5; 10 positions agree with TRBD2. Germline loops: CDR1 SEHNR, CDR2 FQNEAQ (reference sequence). This CDR3 has 14 amino acids. With 4 bases clipped from V and 3 bases from J, the junction kept 2 bases outside the gene matches. This CDR3 reads CASSSLAGEETQYF. In nucleotides, the CDR3 is TGTGCCAGCAGCTCCCTAGCGGGAGAAGAGACCCAGTACTTC.

This rearrangement joins TRBV9 to TRBJ2-5, with D perhaps matching TRBD2 (6 bases). This CDR3 has 15 residues. V was shortened by 2 bases and J by 2 bases, with 13 bases between the two germline ends. The germline gives CDR1 SGDLS, CDR2 YYNGEE. The CDR3 loop reads CASSVGGRAQETQYF. As DNA, the CDR3 is TGTGCCAGCAGCGTCGGGGGAAGGGCACAAGAGACCCAGTACTTC. The full variable domain, completed using reference TRBV9 and TRBJ2-5, is DSGVTQTPKHLITATGQRVTLRCSPRSGDLSVYWYQQSLDQGLQFLIQYYNGEERAKGNILERFSAQQFPDLHSELNLSSLELGDSALYFCASSVGGRAQETQYFGPGTRLLVL.

This clone was counted only a few times. The chain recombines TRBV7-9 with TRBJ2-7; 8 positions agree with TRBD1. The CDR3 loop spans 16 amino acids. Germline V lookup: CDR1 SEHNR, CDR2 FQNEAQ (reference sequence). V shed 4 bases, J shed 0 bases, and the junction held 8 bases outside the gene matches. This CDR3 reads CASSSPETGDSYEQYF. The CDR3 DNA reads TGTGCCAGCAGCTCACCAGAGACAGGGGACTCCTACGAGCAGTACTTC.

The chain has TRBV4-2 and TRBJ2-7; possibly TRBD1 for D (5 bases). The V end was cut by 2 bases, the J end by 3 bases, with 14 bases between. This CDR3 has 15 amino acids. The germline V gene encodes CDR1 LGHNA and CDR2 YNFKEQ. CDR3 in DNA: TGTGCCAGCAGCCAATACCATGGGGCCCTCTACGAGCAGTACTTC. Translating it yields CASSQYHGALYEQYF.

The rearrangement joins TRBV13 to TRBJ2-7; 9 bases are shared with TRBD2. The V segment lost 5 bases and the J segment 0 bases; nucleotides outside the gene matches: 11. The germline gives CDR1 PRHDT, CDR2 FYEKMQ (reference sequence). CDR3 length: 17 amino acids. The CDR3 loop is CASSAGFSGSLSYEQYF. The CDR3 DNA reads as TGTGCCAGCAGCGCCGGGTTTAGCGGGAGCCTCTCCTACGAGCAGTACTTC. Using reference TRBV13 and TRBJ2-7 for the parts outside the CDR3, the full variable domain is AAGVIQSPRHLIKEKRETATLKCYPIPRHDTVYWYQQGPGQDPQFLISFYEKMQSDKGSIPDRFSAQQFSDYHSELNMSSLELGDSALYFCASSAGFSGSLSYEQYFGPGTRLTVT.

V is TRBV4-1 and J is TRBJ1-2, with TRBD1 as a possible D gene (6 bases). Per the germline V gene, CDR1 is MGHRA and CDR2 is YSYEKL. V lost 1 base, J lost 4 bases, and 10 bases lay in between. The CDR3 runs to 14 residues. CDR3 sequence: CASSQGDIGYGYTF. CDR3 nucleotides: TGCGCCAGCAGCCAAGGGGACATCGGCTATGGCTACACCTTC.

J is TRBJ2-3 and V is TRBV28; 7 positions agree with TRBD2. The CDR3 has 15 residues. V shed 1 base and J 2 bases; nucleotides not matched to a gene: 3. Germline lookup yields CDR1 MDHEN and CDR2 SYDVKM. In DNA, the CDR3 is TGTGCCAGCAGTTTATTCAGCGGGGACACAGATACGCAGTATTTT. It codes for CASSLFSGDTDTQYF. Filled out from reference TRBV28 and TRBJ2-3, the complete variable domain reads DVKVTQSSRYLVKRTGEKVFLECVQDMDHENMFWYRQDPGLGLRLIYFSYDVKMKEKGDIPEGYSVSREKKERFSLILESASTNQTSMYLCASSLFSGDTDTQYFGPGTRLTVL.

The V and J genes are TRBV27 and TRBJ1-2; TRBD1 is a possible D gene (5 bases). Per germline, CDR1 MNHEY and CDR2 SMNVEV (reference sequence). The CDR3 spans 13 residues. Trimming left V 8 bases short and J 3 bases short, with 13 bases between. CDR3 amino acids: CASSAGRDYGYTF. The DNA of the CDR3 is TGTGCCAGCTCGGCAGGGAGGGACTATGGCTACACCTTC.

The chain uses TRBV19 and TRBJ2-5; a weak D match, TRBD2 (6 bases). The J call may be in error: the DNA end matches TRBJ2-7 better. CDR3 length equals 12 residues. Germline CDR1 is LNHDA and CDR2 is SQIVND (reference sequence). For the CDR3, the DNA is TGTGCCAGTACGGGAGACCGCTACGAGCAGTACTTC. Translation gives CASTGDRYEQYF.

This chain joins TRBV28 and TRBJ1-3; 9 bases line up with TRBD1. The CDR3 consists of 15 residues. Per germline, CDR1 MDHEN and CDR2 SYDVKM. Germline trimming cut 2 bases from V and 2 bases from J; bases unmatched to any gene: 1. This chain's CDR3 is CASSLDRGTGNTIYF. CDR3 bases: TGTGCCAGCAGTTTAGACAGGGGGACTGGAAACACCATATATTTT. The whole variable domain, remainder taken from reference TRBV28 and TRBJ1-3, is DVKVTQSSRYLVKRTGEKVFLECVQDMDHENMFWYRQDPGLGLRLIYFSYDVKMKEKGDIPEGYSVSREKKERFSLILESASTNQTSMYLCASSLDRGTGNTIYFGEGSWLTVV.

The J gene is TRBJ2-1, the V gene TRBV7-9; D might be TRBD2 (6 bases). The V end lost 3 bases, the J end lost 3 bases, and 18 bases lay between the germline ends. This CDR3 has 17 amino acids. Germline CDR1 SEHNR, CDR2 FQNEAQ (reference sequence). For the CDR3, the DNA is TGTGCCAGCAGCTTCCCCCCGGGACTCGGATTCTACAATGAGCAGTTCTTC. It is translated as CASSFPPGLGFYNEQFF.

The chain links TRBV28 to TRBJ1-3, with D maybe TRBD1 (5 bases). Germline V gene data show CDR1 as MDHEN and CDR2 as SYDVKM. There are 11 residues in the CDR3. Trimming removed 3 bases from V and 8 bases from J, with 5 bases in between. Here the CDR3 reads CASSLGHTIYF. The DNA of the CDR3 is TGTGCCAGCAGTTTGGGACACACCATATATTTT.

The chain carries TRBV5-6 and TRBJ2-7, with a possible D match to TRBD1 (5 bases). Germline V lookup: CDR1 SGHDT, CDR2 YYEEEE. With 1 base removed from V and 1 base from J, the gap between germline ends came to 9 bases. This CDR3 has 14 residues. The CDR3 coding sequence is TGTGCCAGCAGCTTGCTGGACACGTCCTACGAGCAGTACTTC. Amino acids: CASSLLDTSYEQYF. Full variable domain (outside the CDR3, taken from reference TRBV5-6 and TRBJ2-7): DAGVTQSPTHLIKTRGQQVTLRCSPKSGHDTVSWYQQALGQGPQFIFQYYEEEERQRGNFPDRFSGHQFPNYSSELNVNALLLGDSALYLCASSLLDTSYEQYFGPGTRLTVT.

The rearrangement joins TRBV5-1 to TRBJ2-7; D remains ambiguous. The CDR3 is 14 residues long. V was cut by 0 bases and J by 1 base, with 8 bases left in between. CDR1 and CDR2 (germline): SGHRS, YFSETQ. The CDR3 DNA sequence: TGCGCCAGCAGCTTGGAGTCTCCGTCCTACGAGCAGTACTTC. Translated, it gives CASSLESPSYEQYF.